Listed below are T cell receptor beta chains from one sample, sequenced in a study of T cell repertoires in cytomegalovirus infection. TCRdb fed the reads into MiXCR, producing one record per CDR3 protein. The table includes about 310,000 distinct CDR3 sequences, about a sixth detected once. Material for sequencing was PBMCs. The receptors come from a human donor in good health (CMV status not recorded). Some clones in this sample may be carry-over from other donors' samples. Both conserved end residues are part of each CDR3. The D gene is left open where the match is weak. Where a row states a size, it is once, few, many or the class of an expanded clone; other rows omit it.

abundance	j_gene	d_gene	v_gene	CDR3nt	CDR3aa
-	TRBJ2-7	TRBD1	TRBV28	TGTGCCAGCAGTTCGGGACAGGGGACTAGCTACGAGCAGTACTTC	CASSSGQGTSYEQYF
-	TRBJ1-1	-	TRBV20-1	TGCAGTGCTCGAAGGGGACTGCGTGCTTTCTTT	CSARRGLRAFF
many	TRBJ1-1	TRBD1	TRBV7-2	TGTGCCAGCAGCCCCAGTGCAGGGGGGACTGAAGCTTTCTTT	CASSPSAGGTEAFF
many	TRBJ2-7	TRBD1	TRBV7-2	TGTGCCAGCAGCTTATCCGGGACAGGGATAAACGAGCAGTACTTC	CASSLSGTGINEQYF
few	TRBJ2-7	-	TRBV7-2	TGTGCCAGCAGCTTATCGGGTACGGAGCAGTACTTC	CASSLSGTEQYF
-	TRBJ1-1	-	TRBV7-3	TGTGCCAGCAGCGCAGTAGGGGGGGACACTGAAGCTTTCTTT	CASSAVGGDTEAFF
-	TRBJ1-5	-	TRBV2	TGTGCCAGCAGTGAGGAAAGGGGGTATCAGCCCCAGCATTTT	CASSEERGYQPQHF
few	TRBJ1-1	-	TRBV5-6	TGTGCCAGCAGCTTGAGCAGATACACTGAAGCTTTCTTT	CASSLSRYTEAFF
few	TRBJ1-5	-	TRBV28	TGTGCCAGCAGTTTCTCTGGGAGTCAGTTACCCCAGCATTTT	CASSFSGSQLPQHF
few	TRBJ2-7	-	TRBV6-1	TGTGCCAGCAGTGAAAAGTTCCCCGAGCAGTACTTC	CASSEKFPEQYF
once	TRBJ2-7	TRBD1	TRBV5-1	TGCGCCAGCAGCGCATCCGCCGGGACAGGGAATTCCGAGCAGTACTTC	CASSASAGTGNSEQYF
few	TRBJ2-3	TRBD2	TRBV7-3	TGTGCCAGCAGCGGAATAACTAGCGGGGGTAGCACAGATACGCAGTATTTT	CASSGITSGGSTDTQYF
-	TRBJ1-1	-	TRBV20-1	TGCAGTGCTCCGACAGGTTTGAACACTGAAGCTTTCTTT	CSAPTGLNTEAFF
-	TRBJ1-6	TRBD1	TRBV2	TGTGCCAGCAAGAGGGACAGGGTATTCGGATATAATTCACCCCTCCACTTT	CASKRDRVFGYNSPLHF
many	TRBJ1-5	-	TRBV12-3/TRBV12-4	TGTGCCAGCAGTTTCCAGGAGGGACAGCCCCAGCATTTT	CASSFQEGQPQHF
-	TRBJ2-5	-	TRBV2	TGTGCCAGCAACCTAATACCCGTGGGTGAGACCCAGTACTTC	CASNLIPVGETQYF
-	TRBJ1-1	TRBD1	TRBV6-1	TGTGCCAGCAGATCGACAGGGGGCAAGGCTGAAGCTTTCTTT	CASRSTGGKAEAFF
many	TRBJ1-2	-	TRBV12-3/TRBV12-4	TGTGCCAGCAGTCCAGAGGTCTCGGGGCGGCTCTATGGCTACACCTTC	CASSPEVSGRLYGYTF
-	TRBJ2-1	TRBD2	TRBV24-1	TGTGCCACCAGTGATCCCGTTGGGACTACCTCCCCCTACAATGAGCAGTTCTTC	CATSDPVGTTSPYNEQFF
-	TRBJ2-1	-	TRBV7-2	TGTGCCAGCAGAAGGCCGGGACCCCGTTACAATGAGCAGTTCTTC	CASRRPGPRYNEQFF
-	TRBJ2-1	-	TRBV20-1	TGCAGTGCTATATCCCAGAGCACCTACAATGAGCAGTTCTTC	CSAISQSTYNEQFF
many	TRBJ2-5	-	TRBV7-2	TGTGCCAGCAGCTTAGGGTCTAGCGTAGAGACCCAGTACTTC	CASSLGSSVETQYF
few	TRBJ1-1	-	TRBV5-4	TGTGCCAGCAGCCCGGCCAGGGGTGGGAACACTGAAGCTTTCTTT	CASSPARGGNTEAFF
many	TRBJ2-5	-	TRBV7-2	TGTGCCAGCAGCTTCGATCCAGCGCAAGAGACCCAGTACTTC	CASSFDPAQETQYF
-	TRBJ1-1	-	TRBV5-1	TGCGCCAGCAGCTTACGGGGATCGACGGTCCCACACCTGAACACTGAAGCTTTCTTT	CASSLRGSTVPHLNTEAFF
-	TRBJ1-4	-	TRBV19	TGTGCCAGTAGGACAAACCGTGCACGCGGTAATGAAAAACTGTTTTTT	CASRTNRARGNEKLFF
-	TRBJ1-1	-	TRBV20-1	TGCAGTGCTGTAGACAGTAAGACTGAAGCTTTCTTT	CSAVDSKTEAFF
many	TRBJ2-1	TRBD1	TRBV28	TGTGCCAGCAGTCCAGGGGGCGCATTCAATGAGCAGTTCTTC	CASSPGGAFNEQFF
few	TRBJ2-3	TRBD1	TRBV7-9	TGTGCCAGCAGCTTAGCGGGGACAGAGAGCACAGATACGCAGTATTTT	CASSLAGTESTDTQYF
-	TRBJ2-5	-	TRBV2	TGTGCCAGCAGTCCCGGGCCTAAAGAGACCCAGTACTTC	CASSPGPKETQYF
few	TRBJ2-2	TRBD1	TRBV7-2	TGTGCCAGCAAAGGACAGGGGTACACCGGGGAGCTGTTTTTT	CASKGQGYTGELFF
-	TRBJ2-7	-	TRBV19	TGTGCCAGTAGTGCTCAACACGAATCCTACGAGCAGTACTTC	CASSAQHESYEQYF
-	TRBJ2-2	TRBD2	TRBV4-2	TGTGCCAGCAGCCAAGTACTAGCGAGCCCCGGGGAGCTGTTTTTT	CASSQVLASPGELFF
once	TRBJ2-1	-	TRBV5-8	TGTGCCAGCAGCCAACTAGAAGCGTCGTTTCTTGCCTACAATGAGCAGTTCTTC	CASSQLEASFLAYNEQFF
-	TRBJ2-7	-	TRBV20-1	TGCAGTGCTAGAGATCGTTCATCCAGTACCTACGAGCAGTACTTC	CSARDRSSSTYEQYF